One sample yielded the 20 T cell receptor beta chains listed below, sequenced in a study of Graves' ophthalmopathy and Graves' hyperthyroidism. Amplification of TCR beta CDR3 regions used RNA transcripts. RT-PCR with HTBI primers came first, then second-round multiplex PCR. TCRdb recomputed calls from the multiplex PCR reads with MiXCR, one row per CDR3 protein. The sample holds approximately 150,000 distinct CDR3 sequences; around 40% are singletons and the top ten take less than 9.5%. Input material: peripheral blood. The receptor set was obtained from a man aged 30 to 45 with Graves' ophthalmopathy.

The table lists this clonotype with a count of one. The chain recombines TRBV28 with TRBJ2-5; unclear D gene. The germline V gene has CDR1 MDHEN and CDR2 SYDVKM. This CDR3 region has 12 residues. V was clipped by 2 bases and J by 7 bases, with 8 bases between them. The DNA of the CDR3 is TGTGCCAGCAGTTTAGTGGGCGGGACCCAGTACTTC. This sequence encodes CASSLVGGTQYF. The complete variable domain, with remaining parts taken from reference TRBV28 and TRBJ2-5, reads DVKVTQSSRYLVKRTGEKVFLECVQDMDHENMFWYRQDPGLGLRLIYFSYDVKMKEKGDIPEGYSVSREKKERFSLILESASTNQTSMYLCASSLVGGTQYFGPGTRLLVL.

This clonotype was found many times. The gene calls are TRBV5-6 and TRBJ2-5; D might be TRBD1 (5 bases). Germline V CDR1 and CDR2: SGHDT, YYEEEE. The CDR3 totals 16 residues. V gave up 6 bases and J gave up 4 bases, with 22 bases separating them. Here the CDR3 DNA reads TGTGCCAGCACCATGGGCAGGGCGAGTCAGCGAGAGACCCAGTACTTC. Amino acid sequence: CASTMGRASQRETQYF. Together with reference TRBV5-6 and TRBJ2-5, the CDR3 gives the full variable domain: DAGVTQSPTHLIKTRGQQVTLRCSPKSGHDTVSWYQQALGQGPQFIFQYYEEEERQRGNFPDRFSGHQFPNYSSELNVNALLLGDSALYLCASTMGRASQRETQYFGPGTRLLVL.

This clonotype was counted ten times or more. The chain uses TRBV27 and TRBJ1-1; D might be TRBD1 (6 bases). The CDR3 is 16 amino acids. Trimming pared 2 bases from V and 0 bases from J, leaving 13 bases between. Germline V gives CDR1 MNHEY, CDR2 SMNVEV (reference sequence). The CDR3 DNA follows: TGTGCCAGCAGTTTAGAAACCGGGACACTGAACACTGAAGCTTTCTTT. Amino acid sequence: CASSLETGTLNTEAFF.

This chain connects TRBV6-2 or TRBV6-3 to TRBJ2-7, with D perhaps matching TRBD1 (7 bases). Looked up from germline, CDR1 is MNHEY and CDR2 is SVGEGT. V lost 6 bases and J lost 2, with 20 bases in between. The CDR3 runs 16 residues. The CDR3 sequence is CASSLRTTGETYEQYF. In DNA form, the CDR3 reads TGTGCCAGCAGCCTCCGGACTACAGGGGAAACCTACGAGCAGTACTTC.

This clonotype appeared many times. The chain is built from TRBV9 and TRBJ1-1; D is unresolved. From germline, CDR1 is SGDLS and CDR2 YYNGEE. Trimming stripped 3 bases from V and 6 bases from J, with 18 bases between. The length of the CDR3 is 15 residues. This chain's CDR3 is CASSGGWPHGPEAFF. The CDR3 bases are TGTGCCAGCAGCGGTGGATGGCCTCACGGCCCTGAAGCTTTCTTT.

This clonotype was recorded at least ten times. The chain employs TRBV11-3 and TRBJ1-1; D not resolved. Germline V gene lookup returns CDR1 SGHNT and CDR2 YENEEA. V shed 1 base and J shed 4 bases, with 10 bases lying between them. The CDR3 spans 14 residues. The CDR3 here is CASSLARRVTEAFF. In nucleotides, the CDR3 is TGTGCCAGCAGCTTAGCCCGTCGTGTCACTGAAGCTTTCTTT.

This clonotype was found many times. CDR3 in amino acids: CASSYSLTSGSYEQYF. Written as DNA, the CDR3 is TGTGCCAGCAGTTACTCCTTGACTAGCGGGAGTTACGAGCAGTACTTC. The genes are TRBV28 and TRBJ2-7, with 12 bases lining up with TRBD2. V shed 4 bases, J shed 4 bases, and the junction held 8 bases outside the gene matches. This CDR3 spans 16 amino acids. Germline V gives CDR1 MDHEN, CDR2 SYDVKM.

This clonotype was picked up many times. V gene TRBV7-2 combines with J gene TRBJ1-5; TRBD1 is a possible D gene (6 bases). Trimming shortened V by 0 bases and J by 6 bases, and 12 bases separated the two germline ends. The CDR3 spans 15 residues. CDR1 SGHTA and CDR2 FQGNSA come from the germline V gene. CDR3 amino acids: CASSLAGGLSQPQHF. The CDR3, as DNA: TGTGCCAGCAGCTTAGCGGGGGGGCTCAGTCAGCCCCAGCATTTT.

This clonotype was seen repeatedly, ten times or more. The rearrangement uses TRBV30 and TRBJ1-2; perhaps TRBD1 as D (6 bases). The CDR3 runs 13 residues. V lost 4 bases, J lost 3 bases, and 12 bases lay in between. Germline V gene lookup returns CDR1 GTSNPN and CDR2 SVGIG (reference sequence). The DNA of the CDR3 is TGTGCCTGGAAGGGAAGGGGGTACTATGGCTACACCTTC. Protein sequence: CAWKGRGYYGYTF.

This clonotype was recorded at least ten times. V usage is TRBV20-1 and J usage is TRBJ2-7; D is perhaps TRBD2 (5 bases). Germline values: CDR1 DFQATT, CDR2 SNEGSKA (reference sequence). This CDR3 is built from 15 residues. V was cut by 6 bases and J by 3 bases, with 21 bases left in between. CDR3 bases: TGCAGTGCCATTTTTACTAGACCAGTCAGCTACGAGCAGTACTTC. Translating it yields CSAIFTRPVSYEQYF.

This clonotype has a count of ten or more. The chain recombines TRBV6-2 or TRBV6-3 with TRBJ2-2; TRBD2 matches 11 bases. Trimming at V came to 6 bases and at J to 4 bases, leaving 7 bases not matched to a gene. The CDR3 sequence is 16 residues long. The V gene's germline CDR1 is MNHEY and CDR2 SVGEGT. CDR3 sequence (DNA): TGTGCCAGCAGCGGGGGACTAGCGGCCTTCACCGGGGAGCTGTTTTTT. The encoded protein is CASSGGLAAFTGELFF.

At least ten counts were recorded for this clonotype. The chain has TRBV7-9 and TRBJ2-7; 8 positions match TRBD1. The V gene end was trimmed by 5 bases and the J gene end by 1 base; junction bases not matched to a gene: 7. CDR3 length equals 15 residues. CDR1 and CDR2 (germline): SEHNR, FQNEAQ (reference sequence). CDR3 DNA sequence: TGTGCCAGCAGCCCCCGGACAGGGCCATCCTACGAGCAGTACTTC. It encodes CASSPRTGPSYEQYF.

The chain is built from TRBV6-1 and TRBJ1-2; 11 nucleotides align to TRBD1. The J segment lost 7 bases and the V segment lost 6 bases, leaving 4 bases of the junction unmatched. This CDR3 is 13 amino acids long. CDR1 MNHNS and CDR2 SASEGT come from the germline V gene. This chain's CDR3 is CASSRTGGGGYTF. DNA of the CDR3: TGTGCCAGCAGCCGGACAGGGGGCGGTGGCTACACCTTC.

This clonotype was counted between two and nine times. The chain recombines TRBV6-2 or TRBV6-3 with TRBJ2-7; D not certain. Trimming removed 8 bases at V and 1 base at J, with 12 bases between. Germline CDR1 reads MNHEY; CDR2 reads SVGEGT. This CDR3 has 13 residues. The CDR3 nucleotides are TGTGCCAGCTCCAACGGGTATTCCTACGAGCAGTACTTC. Translation: CASSNGYSYEQYF.

This clonotype was counted ten times or more. The chain combines TRBV20-1 with TRBJ1-5, with 9 positions matching TRBD1. The V and J ends lost 1 base and 5 bases, in that order; junction bases with no gene match: 9. Germline CDR1 and CDR2: DFQATT and SNEGSKA (reference sequence). CDR3 length equals 16 residues. CDR3 in DNA: TGCAGTGCTAGAGCCCGGGGACAGGGCACCGATCAGCCCCAGCATTTT. Protein sequence: CSARARGQGTDQPQHF.

The chain carries TRBV12-3 or TRBV12-4 and TRBJ2-7; D ambiguous. The V gene lost 3 bases and the J gene lost 3 bases, with 6 bases spanning the gap. The CDR3 covers 12 residues. The CDR3 DNA reads as TGTGCCAGCAGTTTCTCTCTCTACGAGCAGTACTTC. It encodes CASSFSLYEQYF.

The sample holds many counts of this clonotype. This chain joins TRBV6-5 and TRBJ1-2, with TRBD1 matching over 7 bases. This CDR3 has 11 amino acids. Trimming took 7 bases from V and 5 from J; bases not matched to a gene: 1. CDR1 is MNHEY, CDR2 SVGAGI, per germline. CDR3 sequence reads: CASTQGYGYTF. The DNA of the CDR3 is TGTGCCAGCACACAGGGGTATGGCTACACCTTC.

This clonotype has a count of ten or more. The rearrangement links TRBV5-1 to TRBJ2-7, with no clear D. The CDR3 has 15 amino acids. The germline CDR1 and CDR2 sequences are SGHRS and YFSETQ. V lost 5 bases to trimming and J lost 5 bases, with 20 bases between them. The CDR3 bases are TGCGCCAGCAGTCCGAACAACTACCAGGTCCACGAGCAGTACTTC. Residues: CASSPNNYQVHEQYF. Variable domain in full (rest from reference TRBV5-1 and TRBJ2-7): KAGVTQTPRYLIKTRGQQVTLSCSPISGHRSVSWYQQTPGQGLQFLFEYFSETQRNKGNFPGRFSGRQFSNSRSEMNVSTLELGDSALYLCASSPNNYQVHEQYFGPGTRLTVT.

The count of this clonotype is one. The V gene is TRBV12-3 or TRBV12-4, the J gene TRBJ1-5; D unresolved. The CDR3 runs to 14 residues. Trimming removed 3 bases at V and 3 bases at J, with 9 bases between. CDR3 coding DNA: TGTGCCAGCAGTTTGGCCGGGTTCAATCAGCCCCAGCATTTT. Translated: CASSLAGFNQPQHF.

This clonotype was counted ten times or more. The V call is TRBV4-3, the J call TRBJ2-5; TRBD2 aligns across 13 bases. Germline trimming cut 2 bases from V and 3 bases from J; bases unmatched to any gene: 6. From germline, CDR1 is LGHNA and CDR2 YSLEER. This CDR3 comprises 17 residues. CDR3 in DNA: TGCGCCAGCAGCCAAAGTCCGGGACTAGCGGGAAAAGAGACCCAGTACTTC. Translating gives CASSQSPGLAGKETQYF.